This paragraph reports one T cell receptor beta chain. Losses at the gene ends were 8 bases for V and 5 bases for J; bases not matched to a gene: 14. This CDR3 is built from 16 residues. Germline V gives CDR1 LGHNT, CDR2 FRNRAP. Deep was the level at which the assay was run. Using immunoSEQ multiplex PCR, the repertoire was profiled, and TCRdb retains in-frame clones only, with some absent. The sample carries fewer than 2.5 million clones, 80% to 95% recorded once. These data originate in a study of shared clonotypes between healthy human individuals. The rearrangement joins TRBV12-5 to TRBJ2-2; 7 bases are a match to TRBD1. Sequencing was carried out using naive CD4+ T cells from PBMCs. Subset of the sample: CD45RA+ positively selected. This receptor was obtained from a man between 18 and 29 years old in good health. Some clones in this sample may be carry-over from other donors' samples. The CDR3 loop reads CASSFRQGIVTGELFF. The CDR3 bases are TGTGCTAGTTCTTTTAGACAGGGAATCGTAACCGGGGAGCTGTTTTTT.